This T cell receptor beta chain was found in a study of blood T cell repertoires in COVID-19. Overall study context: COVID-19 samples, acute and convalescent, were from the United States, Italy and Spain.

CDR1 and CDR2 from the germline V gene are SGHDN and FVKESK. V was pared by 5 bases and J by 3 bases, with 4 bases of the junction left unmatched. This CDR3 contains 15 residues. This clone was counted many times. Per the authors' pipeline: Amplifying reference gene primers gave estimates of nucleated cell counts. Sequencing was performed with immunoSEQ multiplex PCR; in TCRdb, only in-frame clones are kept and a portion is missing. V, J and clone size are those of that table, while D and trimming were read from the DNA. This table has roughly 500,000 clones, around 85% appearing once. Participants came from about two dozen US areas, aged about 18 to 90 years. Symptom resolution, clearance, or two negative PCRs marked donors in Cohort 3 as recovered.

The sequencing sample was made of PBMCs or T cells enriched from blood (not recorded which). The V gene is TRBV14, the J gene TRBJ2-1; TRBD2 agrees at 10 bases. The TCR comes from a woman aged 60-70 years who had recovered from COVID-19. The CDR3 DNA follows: TGTGCCAGCAGCTCTAGCGGGGGTTACTACAATGAGCAGTTCTTC. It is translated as CASSSSGGYYNEQFF.